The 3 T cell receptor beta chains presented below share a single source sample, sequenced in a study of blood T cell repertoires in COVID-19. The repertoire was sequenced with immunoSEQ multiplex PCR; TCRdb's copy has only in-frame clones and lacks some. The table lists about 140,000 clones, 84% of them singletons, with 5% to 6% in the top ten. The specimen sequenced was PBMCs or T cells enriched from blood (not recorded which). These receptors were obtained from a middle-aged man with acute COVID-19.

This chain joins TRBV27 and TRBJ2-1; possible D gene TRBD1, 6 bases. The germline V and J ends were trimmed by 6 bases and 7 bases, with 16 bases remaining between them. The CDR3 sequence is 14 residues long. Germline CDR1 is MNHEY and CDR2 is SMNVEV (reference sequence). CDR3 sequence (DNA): TGTGCCAGCAGGGATACAGGGAGCTGGAATGAGCAGTTCTTC. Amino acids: CASRDTGSWNEQFF.

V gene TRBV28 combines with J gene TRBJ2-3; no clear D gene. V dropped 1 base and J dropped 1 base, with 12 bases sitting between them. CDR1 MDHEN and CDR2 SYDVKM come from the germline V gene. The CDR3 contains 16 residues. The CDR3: CASSLFPRSRTDTQYF. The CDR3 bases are TGTGCCAGCAGTTTATTCCCGCGGAGCCGCACAGATACGCAGTATTTT.

The CDR3 sequence: CASVDQGNSNQPQHF. The CDR3 DNA is TGTGCCAGTGTGGACCAGGGAAATAGCAATCAGCCCCAGCATTTT. The rearrangement joins TRBV28 to TRBJ1-5; D possibly corresponds to TRBD1 (5 bases). This CDR3 comprises 15 residues. The germline V gene encodes CDR1 MDHEN and CDR2 SYDVKM. Trimming took off 9 bases at V and 0 bases at J, with 15 bases between the two ends.